This T cell receptor beta chain was documented in a study of blood T cell repertoires in COVID-19. Germline V gives CDR1 SGHVS, CDR2 FQNEAQ. This CDR3 contains 15 residues. Trimming left V 1 base short and J 6 bases short, with 15 bases between. Using immunoSEQ multiplex PCR, the repertoire was profiled, and TCRdb retains in-frame clones only, with some absent. The top ten hold 7% to 9% of the sample, which has approximately 90,000 clones, around 87% seen once. The chain has TRBV7-8 and TRBJ1-2; D unresolved. The TCR originated in a human donor with acute or convalescent COVID-19. The donor label of this sample is uncertain. Sequencing input: peripheral blood. The CDR3 DNA reads as TGTGCCAGCAGCTTAGGGGTGCAGTCGGCGGATGGCTACACCTTC. It translates to CASSLGVQSADGYTF. The full variable domain, completed using reference TRBV7-8 and TRBJ1-2, is GAGVSQSPRYKVAKRGQDVALRCDPISGHVSLFWYQQALGQGPEFLTYFQNEAQLDKSGLPSDRFFAERPEGSVSTLKIQRTQQEDSAVYLCASSLGVQSADGYTFGSGTRLTVV.